The clone carrying this T cell receptor beta chain was observed many times. What it binds is unknown. TCRdb passed the reads through MiXCR, listing each CDR3 protein once. The sample shows roughly 230,000 distinct CDR3 sequences, 6.5% of them seen only once. The sample is drawn from a study of T cell repertoires in cytomegalovirus infection. Overall study: Carrying CMV and the relevant HLA type showed in public TCR beta signatures.

Per the germline V gene, CDR1 is DFQATT and CDR2 is SNEGSKA (reference sequence). The CDR3 totals 12 residues. V shed 5 bases and J shed 8 bases, with 15 bases lying between them. General study points: Adding up the frequency of public TCR beta families identified people who carried CMV plus the relevant HLA.

The gene calls are TRBV20-1 and TRBJ1-2; maybe TRBD1 (5 bases). Sequencing was done on a sample of PBMCs. This TCR was sampled from a human donor in good health (CMV status not recorded). Some clones in this sample may be carry-over from other donors' samples. CDR3 amino acids: CSAPRDEGGYTF. The CDR3 DNA sequence: TGCAGTGCTCCCCGGGACGAGGGAGGCTACACCTTC.